The present entry profiles one T cell receptor (beta chain) with its context. Its target is unknown. A clone one base away is much larger, so this may be a read error. The sample's time point: pre-sensitization, week 0. Treatment in this sample: therapeutic diphenylcyclopropenone sensitization with weekly scalp DPC. The data are from a study of human T cells and chemical hapten exposure. Each CDR3 protein gets one entry after TCRdb re-called the RACE reads with MiXCR. The sample includes tens of thousands of distinct CDR3 sequences, approximately 7.6% seen only once; the top ten take about 1.2%. Regarding the study as a whole: Expanded TCRs grouped into significantly more large CDR3 similarity clusters than controls produced.

The clonotype comes from a woman aged 45-59 years with alopecia areata. Some clones in this sample may be carry-over from other donors' samples. This sample comprised whole blood, obtained in connection with sensitization to the hapten diphenylcyclopropenone (DPC).

CDR3 nucleotide sequence: TGTGCCAGCAGCCAAGGTAGCGGACCCCTCTCTGGGGCCAACGTCCTGGCTTTC. Residues: CASSQGSGPLSGANVLAF. The chain is built from TRBV4-2 and TRBJ2-6; weak D call: TRBD2 (6 bases). Germline lookup yields CDR1 LGHNA and CDR2 YNFKEQ. The CDR3 contains 18 residues.